The 2 T cell receptor beta chains below were found in one sample sequenced in a study of T cell responses to AZD1222 COVID-19 vaccine. The protocol was immunoSEQ multiplex PCR, while the TCRdb copy is restricted to in-frame clones and leaves out a portion. The data hold 90,000 to 130,000 clones, with roughly 92% observed a single time. The starting material was peripheral blood, obtained on day 0 of AZD1222 vaccination. Receptors originate from an adult in good health.

The genes are TRBV6-7 and TRBJ2-7; D is unclear. TRBV6-7 is an ORF for which the function is uncertain. The CDR3 is 13 residues long. V was trimmed by 6 bases and J by 1 base, leaving 10 bases between them. CDR3 in DNA: TGTGCCAGCAGGGTGGGTGAGTCCTACGAGCAGTACTTC. This sequence encodes CASRVGESYEQYF.

The chain carries TRBV6-1 and TRBJ1-2; unclear D gene. The CDR3 covers 16 residues. The V end was cut by 1 base, the J end by 3 bases, with 15 bases between. CDR1 and CDR2 (germline): MNHNS, SASEGT. Here the CDR3 DNA reads TGTGCCAGCAGTGAAGGTACTGGGAAAGTAGACTATGGCTACACCTTC. Its protein is CASSEGTGKVDYGYTF.